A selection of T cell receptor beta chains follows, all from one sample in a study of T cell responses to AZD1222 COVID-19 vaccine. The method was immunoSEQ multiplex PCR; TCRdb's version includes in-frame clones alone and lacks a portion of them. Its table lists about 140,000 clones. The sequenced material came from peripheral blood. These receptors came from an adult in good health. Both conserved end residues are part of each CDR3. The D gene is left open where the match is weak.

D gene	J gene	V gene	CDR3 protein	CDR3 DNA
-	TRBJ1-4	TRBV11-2	CASSAGPTNEKLFF	TGTGCCAGCAGCGCAGGACCAACTAATGAAAAACTGTTTTTT
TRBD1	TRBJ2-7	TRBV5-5	CASSSGQGPPYEQYF	TGTGCCAGCAGCTCTGGACAGGGCCCACCCTACGAGCAGTACTTC
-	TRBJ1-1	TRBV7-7	CASTPFQAGDTEAFF	TGTGCCAGCACCCCATTCCAGGCAGGGGACACTGAAGCTTTCTTT
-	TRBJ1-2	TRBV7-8	CASSLVSGQGGYTF	TGTGCCAGCAGCTTAGTATCAGGGCAGGGCGGCTACACCTTC
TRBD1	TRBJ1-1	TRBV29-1	CSVGQGGTEAFF	TGCAGCGTTGGTCAGGGGGGCACTGAAGCTTTCTTT
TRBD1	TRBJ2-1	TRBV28	CASSPWTGGAWFF	TGTGCCAGCAGTCCATGGACAGGGGGCGCCTGGTTCTTC
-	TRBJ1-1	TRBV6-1	CASSERGWGTEAFF	TGTGCCAGCAGTGAGCGGGGTTGGGGTACTGAAGCTTTCTTT
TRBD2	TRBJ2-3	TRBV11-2	CASSRGGTSFTDTQYF	TGTGCCAGCAGCCGTGGGGGGACTAGCTTCACAGATACGCAGTATTTT
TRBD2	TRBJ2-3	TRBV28	CASSFLAGSAGDIDTQYF	TGTGCCAGCAGTTTCCTCGCGGGGTCAGCGGGGGACATAGATACGCAGTATTTT
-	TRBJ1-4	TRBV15	CATSRTNEKLFF	TGTGCCACCAGCAGAACAAATGAAAAACTGTTTTTT
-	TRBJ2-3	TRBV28	CASSETDTQYF	TGTGCCAGCAGCGAGACAGATACGCAGTATTTT
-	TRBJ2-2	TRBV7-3	CASSLHMAGELFF	TGTGCCAGCAGCTTACACATGGCCGGGGAGCTGTTTTTT
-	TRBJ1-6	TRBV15	CATSRDPRGANDSPLHF	TGTGCCACCAGCAGAGATCCCCGGGGGGCGAATGATTCACCCCTCCACTTT
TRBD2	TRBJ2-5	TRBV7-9	CASSLGAGVQETQYF	TGTGCCAGCAGCTTAGGAGCGGGAGTACAAGAGACCCAGTACTTC
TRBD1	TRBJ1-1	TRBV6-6	CASSSTGVMNTEAFF	TGTGCCAGCAGTTCCACAGGGGTTATGAACACTGAAGCTTTCTTT
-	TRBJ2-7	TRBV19	CASSIGGEQYF	TGTGCCAGTAGTATAGGAGGCGAGCAGTACTTC
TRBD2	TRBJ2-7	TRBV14	CASSPRDYSYEQYF	TGTGCCAGCAGCCCCCGGGACTACTCCTACGAGCAGTACTTC
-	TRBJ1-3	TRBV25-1	CASSGTGNTIYF	TGTGCCAGCAGTGGTACTGGAAACACCATATATTTT
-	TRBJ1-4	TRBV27	CAIYLTNEKLFF	TGTGCCATCTATTTAACTAATGAAAAACTGTTTTTT
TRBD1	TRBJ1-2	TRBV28	CASSWGDRDYTF	TGTGCCAGCAGTTGGGGAGACAGGGACTACACCTTC
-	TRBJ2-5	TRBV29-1	CSVVKLGAQETQYF	TGCAGCGTTGTCAAGTTGGGCGCCCAAGAGACCCAGTACTTC
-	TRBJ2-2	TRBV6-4	CASSEGNTGELFF	TGTGCCAGCAGTGAAGGGAACACCGGGGAGCTGTTTTTT
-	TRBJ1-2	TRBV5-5	CASSLGPLRDNYGYTF	TGTGCCAGCAGCTTGGGACCGTTACGGGATAACTATGGCTACACCTTC
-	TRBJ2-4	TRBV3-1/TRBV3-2	CASSGVENIQYF	TGTGCCAGCAGCGGGGTCGAAAACATTCAGTACTTC
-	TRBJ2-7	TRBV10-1	CASSAGTYEQYF	TGCGCCAGCAGTGCCGGGACCTACGAGCAGTACTTC
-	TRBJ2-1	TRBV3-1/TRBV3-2	CASSHSSGKYNEQFF	TGTGCCAGCAGCCATTCTTCAGGGAAGTACAATGAGCAGTTCTTC
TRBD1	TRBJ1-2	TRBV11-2	CASSSLDRRGDGYTF	TGTGCCAGCAGCTCCTTGGACAGGCGCGGGGACGGCTACACCTTC
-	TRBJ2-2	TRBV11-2	CASSLERAGELFF	TGTGCCAGCAGCCTGGAACGCGCCGGGGAGCTGTTTTTT
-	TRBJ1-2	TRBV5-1	CASSATPGVNYGYTF	TGCGCCAGCAGCGCGACACCCGGCGTCAACTATGGCTACACCTTC
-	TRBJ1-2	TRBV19	CASSPDNPYGYTF	TGTGCCAGTAGTCCTGACAACCCCTATGGCTACACCTTC
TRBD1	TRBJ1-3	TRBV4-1	CASSPAATGGASGNTIYF	TGCGCCAGCAGCCCGGCCGCCACAGGGGGAGCCTCTGGAAACACCATATATTTT
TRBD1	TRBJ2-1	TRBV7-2	CASSLVFSDRGSNEQFF	TGTGCCAGCAGCTTAGTATTTTCGGACAGGGGGTCCAATGAGCAGTTCTTC
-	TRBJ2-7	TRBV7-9	CASSSLIYEQYF	TGTGCCAGCAGCTCCCTGATATACGAGCAGTACTTC
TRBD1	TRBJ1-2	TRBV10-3	CAISGTGSGYGYTF	TGTGCCATCAGTGGGACAGGATCGGGCTATGGCTACACCTTC
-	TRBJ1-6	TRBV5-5	CASSLQWGLSNSPLHF	TGTGCCAGCAGCTTACAGTGGGGACTAAGTAATTCACCCCTCCACTTT
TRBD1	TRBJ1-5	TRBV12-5	CASGKGQGAGLDQPQHF	TGTGCTAGTGGTAAGGGACAGGGGGCAGGCCTGGATCAGCCCCAGCATTTT
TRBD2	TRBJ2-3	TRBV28	CASSLFLAGEADTQYF	TGTGCCAGCAGTTTATTCTTAGCGGGGGAGGCAGATACGCAGTATTTT
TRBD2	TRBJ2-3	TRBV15	CATSRVAGGPGTQYF	TGTGCCACCAGCAGAGTAGCGGGGGGGCCCGGTACGCAGTATTTT
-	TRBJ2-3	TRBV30	CAWSVGLGGTDTQYF	TGTGCCTGGAGTGTAGGGCTCGGGGGCACAGATACGCAGTATTTT
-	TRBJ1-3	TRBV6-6	CASSYGTQSSGNTIYF	TGTGCCAGCAGTTACGGCACCCAATCTTCTGGAAACACCATATATTTT
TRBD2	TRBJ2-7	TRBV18	CASSPSSGGTYEQYF	TGTGCCAGCTCACCATCTAGCGGGGGAACCTACGAGCAGTACTTC
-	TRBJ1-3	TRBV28	CASGIRGNTIYF	TGTGCCAGCGGGATACGAGGAAACACCATATATTTT
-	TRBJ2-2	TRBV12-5	CASALNTGELFF	TGTGCTAGTGCCCTGAACACCGGGGAGCTGTTTTTT
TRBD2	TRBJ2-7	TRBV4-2	CASSQLAGTYSYEQYF	TGTGCCAGCAGCCAACTAGCGGGGACATACTCCTACGAGCAGTACTTC
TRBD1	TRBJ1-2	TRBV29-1	CSVPGQGADGYTF	TGCAGCGTGCCGGGACAGGGGGCGGATGGCTACACCTTC
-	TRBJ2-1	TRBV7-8	CASSLGPLQNEQFF	TGTGCCAGCAGCTTAGGCCCCCTGCAAAATGAGCAGTTCTTC
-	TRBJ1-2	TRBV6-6	CASSYLLGTNYGYTF	TGTGCCAGCAGTTACCTGTTAGGGACTAACTATGGCTACACCTTC
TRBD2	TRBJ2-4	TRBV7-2	CASSKLAGGPENIQYF	TGTGCCAGCAGCAAACTAGCGGGGGGGCCGGAAAACATTCAGTACTTC
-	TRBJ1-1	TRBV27	CASSSSGFVLNTEAFF	TGTGCCAGCAGTTCATCAGGGTTTGTTTTGAACACTGAAGCTTTCTTT
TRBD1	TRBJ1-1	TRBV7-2	CASSLGLMAGGDGSTEAFF	TGTGCCAGCAGCTTAGGGCTTATGGCAGGGGGCGATGGAAGCACTGAAGCTTTCTTT
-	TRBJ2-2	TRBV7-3	CASSNSYTGELFF	TGTGCCAGCAGCAATTCCTACACCGGGGAGCTGTTTTTT
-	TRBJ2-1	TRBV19	CASSIGDGSSYNEQFF	TGTGCCAGTAGTATAGGAGACGGAAGCTCCTACAATGAGCAGTTCTTC
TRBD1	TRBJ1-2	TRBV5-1	CASSFTTGGENYGYTF	TGCGCCAGCAGCTTCACGACAGGGGGCGAGAACTATGGCTACACCTTC
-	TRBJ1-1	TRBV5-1	CASSLASQGGTEAFF	TGCGCCAGCAGCTTGGCCAGTCAGGGAGGGACTGAAGCTTTCTTT
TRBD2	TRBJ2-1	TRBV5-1	CASSRSGGPRNEQFF	TGCGCCAGCAGCCGTAGCGGGGGCCCTCGCAATGAGCAGTTCTTC